This T cell receptor (beta chain) is from a study of PD-1 blockade in classical Hodgkin lymphoma. Study results and limitations: With CD4+ cells, TCR diversity rose significantly by C4D1, but not with CD8+ cells. The diversity seen at baseline in complete responders resembled that of newly diagnosed patients. Newly diagnosed patients were said to have less baseline TCR diversity than healthy donors did.

TCRdb's copy holds only in-frame clones and misses some; the assay was immunoSEQ multiplex PCR. The data contain 50,000 to 65,000 clones, 75% to 95% of them singletons. All patients relapsed after autologous stem cell transplantation, and brentuximab vedotin exposure varied. The CDR3 has 17 residues. The germline gives CDR1 MGHRA, CDR2 YSYEKL. V lost 2 bases and J lost 5; bases outside the gene matches: 8. This clone was detected only once. Its antigen remains unidentified. The rearrangement uses TRBV4-1 and TRBJ2-5; 13 nucleotides line up with TRBD2. This clonotype originated in a human donor with classical Hodgkin lymphoma. Sample: peripheral blood mononuclear cells (PBMCs), taken before the second cycle of nivolumab. The CDR3 region is CASSQPETSGGYETQYF. Written as DNA, the CDR3 is TGCGCCAGCAGCCAACCGGAGACTAGCGGGGGGTATGAGACCCAGTACTTC.